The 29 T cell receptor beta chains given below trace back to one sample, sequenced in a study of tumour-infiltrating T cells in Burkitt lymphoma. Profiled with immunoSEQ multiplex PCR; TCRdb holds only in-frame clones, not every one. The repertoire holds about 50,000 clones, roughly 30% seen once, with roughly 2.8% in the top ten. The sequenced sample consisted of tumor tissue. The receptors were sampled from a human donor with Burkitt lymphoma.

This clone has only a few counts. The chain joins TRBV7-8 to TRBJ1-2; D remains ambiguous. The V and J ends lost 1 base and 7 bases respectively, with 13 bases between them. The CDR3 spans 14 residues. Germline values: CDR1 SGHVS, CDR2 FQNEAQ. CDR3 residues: CASSLGLNAGGYTF. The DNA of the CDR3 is TGTGCCAGCAGCTTAGGTCTGAATGCTGGTGGCTACACCTTC.

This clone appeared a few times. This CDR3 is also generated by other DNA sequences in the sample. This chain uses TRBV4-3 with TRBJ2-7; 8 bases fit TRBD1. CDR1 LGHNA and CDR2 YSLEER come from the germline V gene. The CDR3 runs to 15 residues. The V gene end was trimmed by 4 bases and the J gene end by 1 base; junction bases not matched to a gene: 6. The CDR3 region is CASSPQRTGSYEQYF. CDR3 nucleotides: TGCGCCAGCAGCCCGCAACGGACAGGGTCCTACGAGCAGTACTTC.

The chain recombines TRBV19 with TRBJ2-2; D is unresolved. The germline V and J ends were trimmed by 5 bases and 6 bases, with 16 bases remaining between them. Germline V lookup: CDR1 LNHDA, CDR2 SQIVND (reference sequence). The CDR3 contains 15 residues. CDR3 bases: TGTGCCAGTAGTTCGGACCCTGACTTGGCCGGGGAGCTGTTTTTT. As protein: CASSSDPDLAGELFF.

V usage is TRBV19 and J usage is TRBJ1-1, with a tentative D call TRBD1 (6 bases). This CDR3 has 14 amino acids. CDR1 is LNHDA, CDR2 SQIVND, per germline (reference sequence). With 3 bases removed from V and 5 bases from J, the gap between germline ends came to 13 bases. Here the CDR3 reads CASSITGGRTEAFF. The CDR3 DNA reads TGTGCCAGTAGTATTACGGGGGGCAGGACTGAAGCTTTCTTT.

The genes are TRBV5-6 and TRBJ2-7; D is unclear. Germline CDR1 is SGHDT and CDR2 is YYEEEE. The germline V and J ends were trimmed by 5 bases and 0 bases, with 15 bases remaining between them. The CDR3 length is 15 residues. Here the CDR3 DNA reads TGTGCCAGCAGTTCTACGGGTCGGGTCTCCTACGAGCAGTACTTC. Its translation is CASSSTGRVSYEQYF.

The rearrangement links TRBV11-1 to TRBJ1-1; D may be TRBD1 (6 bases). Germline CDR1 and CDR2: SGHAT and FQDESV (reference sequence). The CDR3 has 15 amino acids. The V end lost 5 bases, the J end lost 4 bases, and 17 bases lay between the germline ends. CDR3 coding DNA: TGTGCCAGCAGCGCCTCGACAGGTAGGGCCACTGAAGCTTTCTTT. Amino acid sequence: CASSASTGRATEAFF. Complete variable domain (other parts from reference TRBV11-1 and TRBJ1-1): EAEVAQSPRYKITEKSQAVAFWCDPISGHATLYWYRQILGQGPELLVQFQDESVVDDSQLPKDRFSAERLKGVDSTLKIQPAELGDSAMYLCASSASTGRATEAFFGQGTRLTVV.

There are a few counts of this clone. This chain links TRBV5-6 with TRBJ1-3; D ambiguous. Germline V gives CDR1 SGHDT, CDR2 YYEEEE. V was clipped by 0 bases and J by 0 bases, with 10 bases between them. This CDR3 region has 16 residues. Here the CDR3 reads CASSLGQPYSGNTIYF. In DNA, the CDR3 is TGTGCCAGCAGCTTGGGGCAGCCCTACTCTGGAAACACCATATATTTT.

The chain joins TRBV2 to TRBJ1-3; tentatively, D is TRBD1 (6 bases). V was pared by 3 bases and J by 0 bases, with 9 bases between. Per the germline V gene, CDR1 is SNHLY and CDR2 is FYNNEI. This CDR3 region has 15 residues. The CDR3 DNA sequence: TGTGCCAGCAGTGACAGGGGAGTCTCTGGAAACACCATATATTTT. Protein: CASSDRGVSGNTIYF.

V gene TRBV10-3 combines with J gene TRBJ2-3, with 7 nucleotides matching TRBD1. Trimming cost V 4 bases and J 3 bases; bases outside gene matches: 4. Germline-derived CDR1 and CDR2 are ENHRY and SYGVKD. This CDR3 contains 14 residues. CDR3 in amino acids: CAISVQGVTDTQYF. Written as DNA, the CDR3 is TGTGCCATCAGTGTGCAGGGGGTGACAGATACGCAGTATTTT.

The CDR3 loop reads CASSLAAPDTQYF. The CDR3 nucleotides are TGTGCCAGCAGCTTGGCCGCCCCAGATACGCAGTATTTT. The chain is built from TRBV5-6 and TRBJ2-3; no firm D call. In germline, CDR1 is SGHDT, CDR2 YYEEEE. The CDR3 is made up of 13 amino acids. The V and J ends lost 0 bases and 4 bases respectively, with 6 bases between them.

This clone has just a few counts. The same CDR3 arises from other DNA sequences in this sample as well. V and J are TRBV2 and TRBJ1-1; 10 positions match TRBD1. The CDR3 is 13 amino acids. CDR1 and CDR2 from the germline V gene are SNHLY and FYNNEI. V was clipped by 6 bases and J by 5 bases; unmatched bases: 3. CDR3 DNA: TGTGCCAGCAGGGTGGACAGGGGGACTGAAGCTTTCTTT. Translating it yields CASRVDRGTEAFF.

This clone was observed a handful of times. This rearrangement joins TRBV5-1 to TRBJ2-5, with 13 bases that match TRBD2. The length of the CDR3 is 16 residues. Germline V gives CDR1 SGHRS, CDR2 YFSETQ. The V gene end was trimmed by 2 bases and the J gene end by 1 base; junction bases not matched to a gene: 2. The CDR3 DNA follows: TGCGCCAGCAGCTTCGGACTAGCGGGGGCCCAAGAGACCCAGTACTTC. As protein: CASSFGLAGAQETQYF. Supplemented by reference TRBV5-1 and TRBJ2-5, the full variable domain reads KAGVTQTPRYLIKTRGQQVTLSCSPISGHRSVSWYQQTPGQGLQFLFEYFSETQRNKGNFPGRFSGRQFSNSRSEMNVSTLELGDSALYLCASSFGLAGAQETQYFGPGTRLLVL.

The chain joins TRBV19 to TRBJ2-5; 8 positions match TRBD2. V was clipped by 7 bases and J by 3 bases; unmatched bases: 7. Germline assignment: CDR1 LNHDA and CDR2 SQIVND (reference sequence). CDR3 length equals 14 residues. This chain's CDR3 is CASTSTGGEETQYF. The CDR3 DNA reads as TGTGCCAGTACCTCCACGGGAGGGGAAGAGACCCAGTACTTC.

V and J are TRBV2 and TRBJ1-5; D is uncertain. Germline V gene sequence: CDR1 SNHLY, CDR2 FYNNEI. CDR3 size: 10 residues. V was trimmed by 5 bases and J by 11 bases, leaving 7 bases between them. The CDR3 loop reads CASSRDTQHF. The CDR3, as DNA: TGTGCCAGCAGTAGGGATACCCAGCATTTT.

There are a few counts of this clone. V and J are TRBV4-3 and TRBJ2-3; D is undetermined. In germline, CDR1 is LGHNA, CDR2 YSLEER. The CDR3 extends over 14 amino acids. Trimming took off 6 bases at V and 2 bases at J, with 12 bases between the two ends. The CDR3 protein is CASSTTLTTDTQYF. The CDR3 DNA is TGCGCCAGCAGTACTACACTGACCACAGATACGCAGTATTTT.

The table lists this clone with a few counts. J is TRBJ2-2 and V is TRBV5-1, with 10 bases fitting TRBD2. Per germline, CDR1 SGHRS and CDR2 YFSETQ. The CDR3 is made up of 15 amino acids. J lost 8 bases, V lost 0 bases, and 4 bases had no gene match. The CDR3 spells CASSLDLAGAGELFF. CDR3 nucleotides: TGCGCCAGCAGCTTGGATCTAGCGGGGGCTGGGGAGCTGTTTTTT.

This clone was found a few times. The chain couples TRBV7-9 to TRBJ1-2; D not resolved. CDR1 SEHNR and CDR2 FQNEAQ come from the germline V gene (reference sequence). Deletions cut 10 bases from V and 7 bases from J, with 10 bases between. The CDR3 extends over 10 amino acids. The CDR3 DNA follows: TGTGCCACCACGGTGGCTGGCTACACCTTC. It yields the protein CATTVAGYTF.

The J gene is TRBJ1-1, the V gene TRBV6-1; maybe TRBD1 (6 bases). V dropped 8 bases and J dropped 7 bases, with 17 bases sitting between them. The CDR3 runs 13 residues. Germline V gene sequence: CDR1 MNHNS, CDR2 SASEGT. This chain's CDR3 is CASRLTTGSEAFF. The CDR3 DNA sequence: TGTGCCAGCCGACTCACAACAGGGAGTGAAGCTTTCTTT.

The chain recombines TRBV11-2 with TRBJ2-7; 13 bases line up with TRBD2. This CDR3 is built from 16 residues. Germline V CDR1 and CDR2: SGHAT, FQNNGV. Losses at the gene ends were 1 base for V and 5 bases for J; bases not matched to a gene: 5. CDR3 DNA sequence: TGTGCCAGCAGCTTAGGAACTAGCGGGGGGGCCCACGAGCAGTACTTC. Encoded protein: CASSLGTSGGAHEQYF.

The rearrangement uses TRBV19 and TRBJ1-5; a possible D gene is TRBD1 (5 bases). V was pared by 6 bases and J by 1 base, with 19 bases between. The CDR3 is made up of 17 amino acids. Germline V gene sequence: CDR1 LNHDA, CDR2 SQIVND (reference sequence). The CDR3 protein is CASSSQGGARSNQPQHF. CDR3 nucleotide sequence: TGTGCCAGTAGCAGCCAGGGAGGGGCTAGGAGCAATCAGCCCCAGCATTTT.

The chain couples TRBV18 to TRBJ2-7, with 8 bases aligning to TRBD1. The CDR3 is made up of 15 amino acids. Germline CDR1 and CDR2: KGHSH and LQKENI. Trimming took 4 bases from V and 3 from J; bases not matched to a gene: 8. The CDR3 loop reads CASSRGDRSGYEQYF. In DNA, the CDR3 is TGTGCCAGCTCACGGGGGGACAGGTCCGGCTACGAGCAGTACTTC.

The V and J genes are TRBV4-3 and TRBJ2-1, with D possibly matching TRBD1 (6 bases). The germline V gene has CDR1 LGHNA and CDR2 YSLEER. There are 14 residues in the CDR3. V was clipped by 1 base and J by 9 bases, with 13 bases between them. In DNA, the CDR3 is TGCGCCAGCAGCCAAGCGATTCAGGGGTTTGAGCAGTTCTTC. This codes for CASSQAIQGFEQFF.

The CDR3 DNA reads as TGCGCCAGCAGCTCAGGGAGCGGGGGTGAGGATACGCAGTATTTT. Its translation is CASSSGSGGEDTQYF. The chain is built from TRBV5-1 and TRBJ2-3; 8 nucleotides line up with TRBD2. The length of the CDR3 is 15 residues. V trimming: 3 bases; J trimming: 6 bases; junction bases outside the gene matches: 9. Germline V gene sequence: CDR1 SGHRS, CDR2 YFSETQ.

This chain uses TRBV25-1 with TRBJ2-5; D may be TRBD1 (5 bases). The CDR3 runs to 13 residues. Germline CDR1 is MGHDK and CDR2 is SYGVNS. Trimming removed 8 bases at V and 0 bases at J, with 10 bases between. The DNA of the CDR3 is TGTGCCAGCCGCTTGGGGCACCAAGAGACCCAGTACTTC. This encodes CASRLGHQETQYF.

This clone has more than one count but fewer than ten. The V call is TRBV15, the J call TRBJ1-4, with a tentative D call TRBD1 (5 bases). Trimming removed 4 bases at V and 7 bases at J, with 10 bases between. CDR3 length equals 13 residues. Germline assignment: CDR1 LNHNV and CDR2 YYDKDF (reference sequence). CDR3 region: CATSKWGTEKLFF. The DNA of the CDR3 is TGTGCCACCAGCAAGTGGGGGACTGAAAAACTGTTTTTT.

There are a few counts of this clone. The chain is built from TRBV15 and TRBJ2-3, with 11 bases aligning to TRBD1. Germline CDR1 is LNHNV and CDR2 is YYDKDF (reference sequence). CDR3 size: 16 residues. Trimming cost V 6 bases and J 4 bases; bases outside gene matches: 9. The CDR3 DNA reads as TGTGCCACCAGATTCGGGACAGGGGGATTCCCAGATACGCAGTATTTT. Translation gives CATRFGTGGFPDTQYF. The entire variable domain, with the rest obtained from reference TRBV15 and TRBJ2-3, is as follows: DAMVIQNPRYQVTQFGKPVTLSCSQTLNHNVMYWYQQKSSQAPKLLFHYYDKDFNNEADTPDNFQSRRPNTSFCFLDIRSPGLGDTAMYLCATRFGTGGFPDTQYFGPGTRLTVL.

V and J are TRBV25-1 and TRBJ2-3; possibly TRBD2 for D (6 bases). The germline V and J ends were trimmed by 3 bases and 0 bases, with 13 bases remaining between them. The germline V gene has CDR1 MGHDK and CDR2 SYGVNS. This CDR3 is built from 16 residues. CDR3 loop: CASSDRSAGSTDTQYF. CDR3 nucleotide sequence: TGTGCCAGCAGTGATCGGTCGGCGGGGAGCACAGATACGCAGTATTTT.

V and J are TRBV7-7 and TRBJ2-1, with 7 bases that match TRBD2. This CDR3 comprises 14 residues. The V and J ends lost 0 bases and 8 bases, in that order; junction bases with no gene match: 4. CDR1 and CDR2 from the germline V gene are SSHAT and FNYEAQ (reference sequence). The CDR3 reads CASSLAPLADEQFF. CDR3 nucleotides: TGTGCCAGCAGCTTAGCGCCTCTAGCGGATGAGCAGTTCTTC.

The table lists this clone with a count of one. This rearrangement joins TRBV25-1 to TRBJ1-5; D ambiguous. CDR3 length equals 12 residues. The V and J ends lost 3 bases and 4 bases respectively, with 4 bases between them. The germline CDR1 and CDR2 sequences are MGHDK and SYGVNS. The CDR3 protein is CASSEGNQPQHF. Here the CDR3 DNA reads TGTGCCAGCAGTGAGGGAAATCAGCCCCAGCATTTT.